This T cell receptor (beta chain) derives from a study of identical twins. Study findings and constraints: Alpha sequences that were out-of-frame and twin-shared showed an excess of low generation probability. Fewer insertions characterized abundant cord blood beta clonotypes, whereas memory repertoires showed none.

Worth noting for this clonotype: The antigen remains undetermined.

TCRdb used MiXCR to reprocess the 5' RACE reads, holding one entry per CDR3 protein. The data hold 450,000 to 500,000 distinct CDR3 sequences, with about 13% observed a single time. The CDR3 extends over 10 amino acids. Trimming removed 5 bases from V and 10 bases from J, with 9 bases in between. Germline CDR1 GTSNPN, CDR2 SVGIG (reference sequence). The sample also formed part of further work on yellow fever vaccine responses in identical twins. That report adds: Twins' T cell vaccine responses reportedly looked partly convergent, partly personalized.

The sequence was obtained from a woman between 18 and 30 years old in good health. The chain employs TRBV30 and TRBJ2-1; D is possibly TRBD2 (5 bases). The sequenced sample was CD4+ T cells sorted from blood. The CDR3 loop is CAWGRWEQFF. The CDR3 DNA is TGTGCCTGGGGGAGATGGGAGCAGTTCTTC. The whole variable domain, filled in from reference TRBV30 and TRBJ2-1, reads SQTIHQWPATLVQPVGSPLSLECTVEGTSNPNLYWYRQAAGRGLQLLFYSVGIGQISSEVPQNLSASRPQDRQFILSSKKLLLSDSGFYLCAWGRWEQFFGPGTRLTVL.